Listed here are 19 T cell receptor beta chains from one sample, sequenced in a study of Graves' ophthalmopathy and Graves' hyperthyroidism. RNA transcripts were the template, and TCR beta CDR3 regions were amplified from them. First-round RT-PCR relied on HTBI primers, and a second-round multiplex PCR came next. TCRdb passed the multiplex PCR reads through MiXCR, listing each CDR3 protein once. The table includes roughly 500,000 distinct CDR3 sequences, under 15% detected once. The specimen was blood. The receptors derive from a woman aged 25-40 years with Graves' ophthalmopathy.

In its sample, this clonotype was seen many times. For the CDR3, the DNA is TGTGCCAGCAGGTTGGACTCGGTCCACGAGCAGTACTTC. Translating it yields CASRLDSVHEQYF. The chain employs TRBV28 and TRBJ2-7, with D tentatively TRBD2 (5 bases). The CDR3 totals 13 residues. V lost 6 bases and J lost 5, with 14 bases in between. Germline loops: CDR1 MDHEN, CDR2 SYDVKM.

This clonotype was recorded many times. The chain couples TRBV29-1 to TRBJ2-5; D tentatively reads TRBD1 or TRBD2 (5 bases each). CDR1 is SQVTM and CDR2 is ANQGSEA in the germline V gene. The CDR3 extends over 12 amino acids. V shed 4 bases and J shed 5 bases, with 11 bases lying between them. The DNA of the CDR3 is TGCAGCGTTGGGGACCAGCGGGAGACCCAGTACTTC. It is translated as CSVGDQRETQYF.

This clonotype was seen many times. V is TRBV19 and J is TRBJ2-5; D perhaps matches TRBD1 (7 bases). The germline CDR1 and CDR2 sequences are LNHDA and SQIVND (reference sequence). The CDR3 extends over 14 amino acids. V shed 6 bases and J shed 4 bases, with 15 bases lying between them. The CDR3 nucleotides are TGTGCCAGTAGACCTCAGGGGGAGGTAGAGACCCAGTACTTC. It translates to CASRPQGEVETQYF.

V usage is TRBV7-2 and J usage is TRBJ2-7; 12 nucleotides match TRBD2. CDR3 length: 15 amino acids. The J segment lost 6 bases and the V segment lost 1 base, leaving 4 bases of the junction unmatched. Looked up from germline, CDR1 is SGHTA and CDR2 is FQGNSA. CDR3 DNA sequence: TGTGCCAGCAGCTTAGGACTAGCGGGAGCGGCCGAGCAGTACTTC. It codes for CASSLGLAGAAEQYF.

In its sample, this clonotype was seen many times. The genes are TRBV20-1 and TRBJ2-7; D uncertain. Germline V CDR1 and CDR2: DFQATT, SNEGSKA (reference sequence). This CDR3 spans 13 amino acids. The V end was cut by 4 bases, the J end by 5 bases, with 15 bases between. The CDR3 here is CSANFRFWDEQYF. CDR3 DNA: TGCAGTGCTAACTTCAGGTTTTGGGACGAGCAGTACTTC.

In this sample, this clonotype turned up many times. This chain joins TRBV11-2 and TRBJ2-7; TRBD1 matches 7 bases. CDR1 is SGHAT, CDR2 FQNNGV, per germline. This CDR3 comprises 15 residues. With 5 bases clipped from V and 2 bases from J, the junction kept 9 bases outside the gene matches. The CDR3 nucleotides are TGTGCCAGCAGCCAACGACAGGGTATCCCCTACGAGCAGTACTTC. Its translation: CASSQRQGIPYEQYF.

Notes on this clonotype: Relative to the germline gene, one junction end is altered; a read error may explain this. This chain connects TRBV18 to TRBJ1-1; no clear D gene. CDR3 length: 14 amino acids. Germline-derived CDR1 and CDR2 are KGHSH and LQKENI. As DNA, the CDR3 is TGTGCCAGCTCACCACCATTCAGGAACACTGATGCTTTCTTT. It yields the protein CASSPPFRNTDAFF.

This clonotype has ten or more counts. The chain has TRBV6-2 or TRBV6-3 and TRBJ1-5; the match to TRBD1 covers 7 bases. Germline CDR1 reads MNHEY; CDR2 reads SVGEGT. The V gene end was trimmed by 6 bases and the J gene end by 4 bases; junction bases not matched to a gene: 6. CDR3 length: 14 amino acids. The CDR3 spells CASSLTGENQPQHF. The CDR3 nucleotides are TGTGCCAGCAGCCTTACAGGGGAAAATCAGCCCCAGCATTTT.

A few counts support this clonotype. A much larger clonotype is one base distant, so this may be a read error. This chain links TRBV12-5 with TRBJ2-2, with a weak D call TRBD2 (5 bases). This CDR3 spans 14 amino acids. Germline V lookup: CDR1 LGHNT, CDR2 FRNRAP. CDR3 sequence reads: CASGLVSIAGELCF. The CDR3 DNA follows: TGTGCTAGTGGTTTGGTATCGATAGCCGGGGAGCTGTGTTTT.

This clonotype appeared many times. The rearrangement uses TRBV5-1 and TRBJ1-1; D is perhaps TRBD1 (6 bases). Trimming shortened V by 2 bases and J by 3 bases, and 14 bases separated the two germline ends. The CDR3 extends over 15 amino acids. Germline V gene lookup returns CDR1 SGHRS and CDR2 YFSETQ. The DNA for the CDR3 is TGCGCCAGCAGCTTATTTAGGGGGGGCGACACTGAAGCTTTCTTT. It yields the protein CASSLFRGGDTEAFF.

Ten or more counts support this clonotype. V gene TRBV5-1 combines with J gene TRBJ1-1, with 7 nucleotides matching TRBD1. CDR1 and CDR2 from the germline V gene are SGHRS and YFSETQ. V lost 6 bases, J lost 2 bases, and 4 bases stayed unmatched. There are 13 residues in the CDR3. The CDR3 loop is CASNDRDNTEAFF. In nucleotides, the CDR3 is TGCGCCAGCAACGACAGGGACAACACTGAAGCTTTCTTT.

This clonotype was observed a handful of times. V usage is TRBV24-1 and J usage is TRBJ2-4; tentatively, D is TRBD2 (6 bases). Germline CDR1 reads KGHDR; CDR2 reads SFDVKD. V was trimmed by 9 bases and J by 8 bases, leaving 16 bases between them. This CDR3 has 13 residues. CDR3 DNA sequence: TGTGCCACCCGGGGGTCGGGGGAAGACATTCAGTACTTC. It yields the protein CATRGSGEDIQYF.

This rearrangement joins TRBV3-1 to TRBJ1-6; D gene unclear. There are 13 residues in the CDR3. V was trimmed by 3 bases and J by 15 bases, leaving 15 bases between them. Germline V gene lookup returns CDR1 LGHDT and CDR2 YNNKEL (reference sequence). The CDR3 coding sequence is TGTGCCAGCAGCCACGCCGAGGGTTCTCTCCTCCACTTT. Its protein product is CASSHAEGSLLHF.

This clonotype was recorded at least ten times. The J gene is TRBJ2-2, the V gene TRBV2; 8 nucleotides align to TRBD1. The V segment lost 2 bases and the J segment 4 bases; nucleotides outside the gene matches: 6. The CDR3 spans 16 residues. Germline CDR1 reads SNHLY; CDR2 reads FYNNEI. CDR3 loop: CASSERTGSVTGELFF. CDR3 in DNA: TGTGCCAGCAGTGAAAGGACAGGGTCGGTCACCGGGGAGCTGTTTTTT.

This clonotype came up a few times. This rearrangement joins TRBV18 to TRBJ1-5, with D unresolved. The CDR3 length is 14 residues. Germline values: CDR1 KGHSH, CDR2 LQKENI. Deletions cut 3 bases from V and 6 bases from J, with 12 bases between. CDR3: CASSPDLGLQPQHF. DNA for the CDR3: TGTGCCAGCTCACCGGATCTGGGTCTTCAGCCCCAGCATTTT.

The table lists this clonotype with many counts. The V call is TRBV13, the J call TRBJ1-1, with 7 bases fitting TRBD1. The CDR3 covers 13 residues. Germline loops: CDR1 PRHDT, CDR2 FYEKMQ (reference sequence). The V and J ends lost 4 bases and 8 bases, in that order; junction bases with no gene match: 7. CDR3 DNA sequence: TGTGCCAGCAGCTCCGGATGGGACAGAGAAGCTTTCTTT. Translation: CASSSGWDREAFF.

Remarks on this clonotype: A much larger clone is a single base away; this may be a read error. As the CDR3 is not closed by the conserved phenylalanine or tryptophan, this likely results from a read error. The chain uses TRBV28 and TRBJ1-5, with TRBD1 identical over 7 bases. Germline CDR1 reads MDHEN; CDR2 reads SYDVKM. Unmatched junction bases numbered 5, after V lost 6 bases and J lost 0 bases. This CDR3 spans 15 amino acids. For the CDR3, the DNA is TGTGCCAGCAGACCGACAGGGATTAGCAATCAGCCCCAGCATTAT. Translating it yields CASRPTGISNQPQHY.

This clonotype came up a few times. A much larger clone differs from this one at a single base, so this may be a read error. The chain links TRBV28 to TRBJ2-4; D unclear. Germline V gene sequence: CDR1 MDHEN, CDR2 SYDVKM. The CDR3 runs to 15 residues. This CDR3 reads CASSTESLAKNIKYF. DNA of the CDR3: TGTGCCAGCAGCACTGAGTCCTTAGCCAAAAACATTAAGTACTTC. The full variable domain, its missing parts supplied by reference TRBV28 and TRBJ2-4, is DVKVTQSSRYLVKRTGEKVFLECVQDMDHENMFWYRQDPGLGLRLIYFSYDVKMKEKGDIPEGYSVSREKKERFSLILESASTNQTSMYLCASSTESLAKNIKYFGAGTRLSVL.

This clonotype came up once. The missing conserved phenylalanine or tryptophan at the end of this CDR3 makes a read error likely. The chain is built from TRBV7-9 and TRBJ2-5; D not resolved. This CDR3 is built from 13 residues. Germline CDR1 and CDR2: SEHNR and FQNEAQ (reference sequence). Between the trimmed V and J ends, which lost 1 base and 1 base, there was a span of 4 bases. The CDR3 loop reads CASSLVTQETQYL. In DNA, the CDR3 is TGTGCCAGCAGCTTAGTGACCCAAGAGACCCAGTACCTC.